The next 27 T cell receptor beta chains were all read from a single sample in a study of human T cells and chemical hapten exposure. As for time point: patch test 1, 2 weeks after DPC sensitization. Treatment denoted: therapeutic diphenylcyclopropenone sensitization with weekly scalp DPC. TCRdb reprocessed the RACE reads via MiXCR and lists one record per CDR3 protein. The sample includes roughly 82,000 distinct CDR3 sequences, 12% of them seen just once. Sequences were derived from whole blood, sampled in connection with sensitization to the hapten diphenylcyclopropenone (DPC). These receptor sequences come from an older woman with alopecia areata. Some clones in this sample may be carry-over from other donors' samples.

The sample holds many counts of this clonotype. The chain carries TRBV29-1 and TRBJ2-1, with D perhaps TRBD2 (7 bases). Trimming pared 6 bases from V and 9 bases from J, leaving 21 bases between. The CDR3 is made up of 14 amino acids. The V gene's germline CDR1 is SQVTM and CDR2 ANQGSEA. CDR3 region: CSVTRPARGGEQFF. Here the CDR3 DNA reads TGCAGCGTGACGCGGCCTGCGAGGGGGGGTGAGCAGTTCTTC.

The table lists this clonotype with a few counts. CDR3: CASSQGRNTQYF. CDR3 DNA: TGTGCCAGCAGCCAAGGTCGCAATACGCAGTATTTT. V is TRBV14 and J is TRBJ2-3; the D is unclear. V shed 1 base and J shed 7 bases, with 6 bases lying between them. The CDR3 is 12 residues long. Germline assignment: CDR1 SGHDN and CDR2 FVKESK.

This clonotype has ten or more counts. V usage is TRBV18 and J usage is TRBJ1-6; D possibly corresponds to TRBD1 (6 bases). The CDR3 covers 16 residues. V was trimmed by 1 base and J by 9 bases, leaving 16 bases between them. CDR1 and CDR2 from the germline V gene are KGHSH and LQKENI. This chain's CDR3 is CASSPLPNRDGSPLHF. CDR3 nucleotides: TGTGCCAGCTCACCACTTCCGAACAGGGATGGTTCACCCCTCCACTTT.

This clonotype was seen more than once but under ten times. The chain has TRBV12-5 and TRBJ1-1, with TRBD1 matching over 11 bases. CDR3 length: 14 residues. The V gene's germline CDR1 is LGHNT and CDR2 FRNRAP. The V and J ends lost 5 bases and 2 bases, in that order; junction bases with no gene match: 1. CDR3 bases: TGTGCTAGTGGTGGGACAGGGGGAAACACTGAAGCTTTCTTT. Translation gives CASGGTGGNTEAFF.

This chain links TRBV29-1 with TRBJ2-2; D ambiguous. V gave up 5 bases and J gave up 6 bases, with 4 bases separating them. This CDR3 spans 10 amino acids. Germline V gene lookup returns CDR1 SQVTM and CDR2 ANQGSEA. Written as DNA, the CDR3 is TGCAGCGTTAGGGCCGGGGAGCTGTTTTTT. It is translated as CSVRAGELFF.

This clonotype was counted at least ten times. The chain joins TRBV19 to TRBJ1-4; weak D call: TRBD1 (5 bases). CDR1 is LNHDA and CDR2 is SQIVND in the germline V gene (reference sequence). Trimming took 5 bases from V and 0 from J, leaving 10 bases between them. This CDR3 region has 15 residues. Here the CDR3 DNA reads TGTGCCAGTAGTGGAGGGGTTGCAACTAATGAAAAACTGTTTTTT. It encodes CASSGGVATNEKLFF.

This clonotype occurred a few times. This chain links TRBV5-1 with TRBJ1-5; D might be TRBD1 (5 bases). Trimming took 0 bases from V and 9 from J, leaving 10 bases between them. Germline CDR1 is SGHRS and CDR2 is YFSETQ. This CDR3 spans 13 amino acids. CDR3 sequence reads: CASSLEAGRPQHF. DNA for the CDR3: TGCGCCAGCAGCTTGGAGGCAGGGCGGCCCCAGCATTTT.

The table lists this clonotype with many counts. The chain uses TRBV19 and TRBJ2-3; D possibly matches TRBD1 or TRBD2 (5 bases each). Per the germline V gene, CDR1 is LNHDA and CDR2 is SQIVND (reference sequence). The CDR3 is made up of 14 amino acids. Trimming took 3 bases from V and 3 from J, leaving 10 bases between them. The CDR3 nucleotides read TGTGCCAGTAGTATTAGACAGCGGACAGATACGCAGTATTTT. It encodes CASSIRQRTDTQYF.

In its sample, this clonotype was seen a few times. The V gene is TRBV6-1, the J gene TRBJ2-7; D is perhaps TRBD1 (7 bases). V dropped 6 bases and J dropped 9 bases, with 15 bases sitting between them. The CDR3 sequence is 12 residues long. The germline gives CDR1 MNHNS, CDR2 SASEGT. The CDR3 sequence is CASRSRQGGQYF. CDR3 DNA: TGTGCCAGCAGGTCCCGACAGGGAGGGCAGTACTTC.

This sequence joins TRBV20-1 and TRBJ1-4, with D maybe TRBD1 (5 bases). The V end was cut by 5 bases, the J end by 6 bases, with 10 bases between. The CDR3 extends over 12 amino acids. Germline assignment: CDR1 DFQATT and CDR2 SNEGSKA (reference sequence). In nucleotides, the CDR3 is TGCAGTGCTTCAGGGCGAGATGAAAAACTGTTTTTT. This encodes CSASGRDEKLFF.

This clonotype has a count of ten or more. The rearrangement uses TRBV29-1 and TRBJ2-2; tentatively, D is TRBD2 (6 bases). The CDR3 sequence is 16 residues long. CDR1 and CDR2 from the germline V gene are SQVTM and ANQGSEA. The V and J ends lost 7 bases and 3 bases respectively, with 21 bases between them. The CDR3 coding sequence is TGCAGCGCCGGGGGAGCTACAGCGTCGGACACCGGGGAGCTGTTTTTT. It is translated as CSAGGATASDTGELFF.

This clonotype has just a few counts. The chain recombines TRBV20-1 with TRBJ2-5; TRBD2 is a possible D gene (5 bases). Germline V lookup: CDR1 DFQATT, CDR2 SNEGSKA (reference sequence). The CDR3 has 12 residues. The V gene lost 6 bases and the J gene lost 1 base, with 9 bases spanning the gap. CDR3: CSAGRGQETQYF. In DNA, the CDR3 is TGCAGTGCCGGCCGGGGCCAAGAGACCCAGTACTTC.

In its sample, this clonotype was seen a few times. The genes are TRBV20-1 and TRBJ2-7; the match to TRBD1 covers 11 bases. Trimming at V came to 5 bases and at J to 5 bases, leaving 11 bases not matched to a gene. The CDR3 sequence is 15 residues long. CDR1 DFQATT and CDR2 SNEGSKA come from the germline V gene (reference sequence). The CDR3, as DNA: TGCAGTGCTCCCCCGGGGACAGGGGGAACCGACGAGCAGTACTTC. This codes for CSAPPGTGGTDEQYF.

In this sample, this clonotype turned up a few times. The CDR3 is CASRTGTGLTEAFF. The CDR3 nucleotides read TGCGCCAGCAGAACCGGGACAGGGTTAACTGAAGCTTTCTTT. The J gene is TRBJ1-1, the V gene TRBV5-1, with 9 bases identical to TRBD1. Germline CDR1 is SGHRS and CDR2 is YFSETQ. The CDR3 sequence is 14 residues long. Trimming cost V 5 bases and J 5 bases; bases outside gene matches: 7.

The table lists this clonotype with a few counts. J is TRBJ1-2 and V is TRBV12-5; the D gene is possibly TRBD1 (5 bases). V lost 7 bases and J 2 bases, leaving 14 bases between the germline ends. The CDR3 is 14 residues long. Germline V gives CDR1 LGHNT, CDR2 FRNRAP. In DNA, the CDR3 is TGTGCTAGTGCCTGGGGGGGTCTGAACTATGGCTACACCTTC. Translating gives CASAWGGLNYGYTF.

Many counts were recorded for this clonotype. V usage is TRBV5-1 and J usage is TRBJ2-3; no clear D. V was shortened by 0 bases and J by 0 bases, with 8 bases between the two germline ends. Germline lookup yields CDR1 SGHRS and CDR2 YFSETQ. The CDR3 covers 15 residues. The CDR3 nucleotides are TGCGCCAGCAGCTTGGTGTCCGGCAGCACAGATACGCAGTATTTT. Encoded protein: CASSLVSGSTDTQYF.

In regard to this clonotype: A much larger clone is a single base away; this may be a read error. V usage is TRBV30 and J usage is TRBJ1-1; no firm D call. The CDR3 sequence is 11 residues long. The V end lost 0 bases, the J end lost 6 bases, and 5 bases lay between the germline ends. The V gene's germline CDR1 is GTSNPN and CDR2 SVGIG (reference sequence). CDR3 sequence: CAWSVQPEAFF. CDR3 DNA sequence: TGTGCCTGGAGTGTACAACCTGAAGCTTTCTTT.

The chain links TRBV29-1 to TRBJ1-1; no clear D gene. Germline CDR1 and CDR2: SQVTM and ANQGSEA. The V end was cut by 5 bases, the J end by 1 base, with 5 bases between. The CDR3 has 11 amino acids. CDR3 amino acids: CSVTENTEAFF. The CDR3 region has the DNA TGCAGCGTTACAGAGAACACTGAAGCTTTCTTT.

The chain couples TRBV29-1 to TRBJ2-3, with 10 bases that match TRBD1. This CDR3 contains 13 residues. V dropped 6 bases and J dropped 6; count of bases not matched to a gene: 6. Per germline, CDR1 SQVTM and CDR2 ANQGSEA. CDR3 in amino acids: CSVSTGGLDTQYF. The DNA for the CDR3 is TGCAGCGTCTCGACAGGGGGCCTCGATACGCAGTATTTT.

The rearrangement links TRBV11-3 to TRBJ1-2, with D unresolved. Trimming shortened V by 5 bases and J by 7 bases, and 14 bases separated the two germline ends. The CDR3 length is 13 residues. Germline lookup yields CDR1 SGHNT and CDR2 YENEEA. The CDR3 sequence is CASSPEGLGGYTF. The CDR3 coding sequence is TGTGCCAGCAGCCCTGAGGGTTTGGGTGGCTACACCTTC.

This clonotype has a count of ten or more. The chain has TRBV9 and TRBJ2-1, with TRBD2 matching over 10 bases. This CDR3 spans 15 amino acids. The germline gives CDR1 SGDLS, CDR2 YYNGEE. Germline trimming cut 2 bases from V and 6 bases from J; bases unmatched to any gene: 5. CDR3 coding DNA: TGTGCCAGCAGCGTCAGCGGGGGGGCCTCCAATGAGCAGTTCTTC. Its protein is CASSVSGGASNEQFF.

Ten or more counts support this clonotype. The J gene is TRBJ2-7, the V gene TRBV10-3, with 7 nucleotides matching TRBD1. Germline CDR1 ENHRY, CDR2 SYGVKD. V gave up 8 bases and J gave up 4 bases; unmatched junction bases: 5. This CDR3 has 12 residues. The CDR3 loop reads CAIGTESYEQYF. The CDR3 nucleotides read TGTGCCATCGGGACAGAGAGTTACGAGCAGTACTTC.

The table lists this clonotype with a few counts. This chain joins TRBV29-1 and TRBJ2-3; weak D call: TRBD2 (6 bases). Trimming cost V 6 bases and J 1 base, with 14 bases left between them. The V gene's germline CDR1 is SQVTM and CDR2 ANQGSEA. The CDR3 extends over 14 amino acids. The CDR3 DNA reads as TGCAGCGTCCCCGGAGGGCGGGGCACAGATACGCAGTATTTT. Amino acid sequence: CSVPGGRGTDTQYF.

Only a few counts were recorded for this clonotype. CDR3 in amino acids: CSARAPSKIIDRVLNYGYTF. The CDR3 coding sequence is TGCAGTGCTAGAGCCCCATCGAAGATAATTGACAGGGTCCTTAACTATGGCTACACCTTC. The rearrangement uses TRBV20-1 and TRBJ1-2; 7 nucleotides line up with TRBD1. CDR3 size: 20 residues. Germline CDR1 and CDR2: DFQATT and SNEGSKA (reference sequence). V was clipped by 1 base and J by 1 base; unmatched bases: 21.

A note on this clonotype: Sequence at one end of the junction differs from germline and may be a read error. The chain combines TRBV7-7 with TRBJ2-2; 12 nucleotides agree with TRBD1. The CDR3 has 18 residues. Germline assignment: CDR1 SSHAT and CDR2 FNYEAQ (reference sequence). The CDR3 DNA reads TGTGCTAGCAGTCACTTCACCCCCGGGACAGGGGGCCCCGGGGAGCTGTTTTTT. This translates into CASSHFTPGTGGPGELFF.

The V gene is TRBV10-3, the J gene TRBJ2-3; 8 bases fit TRBD2. The junction had 8 bases not matched to a gene; V was cut back by 3 bases and J by 6 bases. The CDR3 covers 15 residues. The V gene's germline CDR1 is ENHRY and CDR2 SYGVKD. The DNA of the CDR3 is TGTGCCATCAGTGATGCCACTAGCGGAGGCGATACGCAGTATTTT. Residues: CAISDATSGGDTQYF.

V and J are TRBV7-9 and TRBJ2-3, with D possibly being TRBD2 (5 bases). The CDR3 extends over 13 amino acids. V lost 8 bases to trimming and J lost 0 bases, with 9 bases between them. The V gene's germline CDR1 is SEHNR and CDR2 FQNEAQ (reference sequence). This CDR3 is CASSGLSTDTQYF. DNA for the CDR3: TGTGCCAGCTCAGGACTTAGCACAGATACGCAGTATTTT.